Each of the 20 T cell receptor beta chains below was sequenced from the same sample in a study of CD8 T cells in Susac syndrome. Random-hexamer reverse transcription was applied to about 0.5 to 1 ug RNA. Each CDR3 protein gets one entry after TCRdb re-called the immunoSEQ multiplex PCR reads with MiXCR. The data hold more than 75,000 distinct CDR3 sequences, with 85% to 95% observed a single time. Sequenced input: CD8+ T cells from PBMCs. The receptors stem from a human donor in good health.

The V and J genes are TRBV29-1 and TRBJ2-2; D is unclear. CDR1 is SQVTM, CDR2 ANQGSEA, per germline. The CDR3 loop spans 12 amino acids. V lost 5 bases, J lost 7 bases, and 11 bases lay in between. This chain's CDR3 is CSVKGTGGELFF. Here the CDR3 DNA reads TGCAGCGTTAAGGGAACTGGCGGGGAGCTGTTTTTT.

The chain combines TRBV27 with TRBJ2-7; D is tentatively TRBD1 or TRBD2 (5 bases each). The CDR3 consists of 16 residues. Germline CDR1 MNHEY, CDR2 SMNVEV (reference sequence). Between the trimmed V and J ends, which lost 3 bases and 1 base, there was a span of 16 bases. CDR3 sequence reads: CASSFSAGTKSYEQYF. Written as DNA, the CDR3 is TGTGCCAGCAGTTTTAGTGCAGGGACCAAATCCTACGAGCAGTACTTC.

CDR3 in amino acids: CASIGDTQYF. For the CDR3, the DNA is TGTGCCAGCATTGGAGATACGCAGTATTTT. V usage is TRBV5-4 and J usage is TRBJ2-3; no clear D. V lost 6 bases and J lost 5, with 4 bases in between. CDR1 and CDR2 from the germline V gene are SGHNT and YYREEE (reference sequence). The CDR3 consists of 10 residues.

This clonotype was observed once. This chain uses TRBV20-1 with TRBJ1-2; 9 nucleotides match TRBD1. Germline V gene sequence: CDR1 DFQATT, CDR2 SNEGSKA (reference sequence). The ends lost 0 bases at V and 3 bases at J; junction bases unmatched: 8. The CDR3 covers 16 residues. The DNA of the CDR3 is TGCAGTGCTAGAGATAGCTCGGGACAGGGTTACTATGGCTACACCTTC. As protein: CSARDSSGQGYYGYTF.

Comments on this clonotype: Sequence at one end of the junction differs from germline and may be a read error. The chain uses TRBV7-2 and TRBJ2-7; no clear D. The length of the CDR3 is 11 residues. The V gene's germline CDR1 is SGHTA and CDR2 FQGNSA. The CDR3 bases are TGTGCCAGCAGTTTAGCCCTCGAGCAGTACTTC. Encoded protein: CASSLALEQYF.

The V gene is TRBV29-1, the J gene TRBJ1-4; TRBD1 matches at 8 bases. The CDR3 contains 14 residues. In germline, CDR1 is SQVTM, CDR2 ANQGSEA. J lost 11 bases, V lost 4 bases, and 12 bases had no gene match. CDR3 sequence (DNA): TGCAGCGTTGTGATGGTCGACAGGGGTAGGAAACTGTTTTTT. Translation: CSVVMVDRGRKLFF.

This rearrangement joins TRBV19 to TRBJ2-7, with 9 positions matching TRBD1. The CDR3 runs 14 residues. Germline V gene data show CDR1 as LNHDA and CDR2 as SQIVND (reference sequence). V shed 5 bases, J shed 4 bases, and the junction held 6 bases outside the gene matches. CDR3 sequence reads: CASSLPGQGYEQYF. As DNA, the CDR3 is TGTGCCAGTAGTCTACCGGGACAGGGATACGAGCAGTACTTC. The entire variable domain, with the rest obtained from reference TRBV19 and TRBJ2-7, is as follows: DGGITQSPKYLFRKEGQNVTLSCEQNLNHDAMYWYRQDPGQGLRLIYYSQIVNDFQKGDIAEGYSVSREKKESFPLTVTSAQKNPTAFYLCASSLPGQGYEQYFGPGTRLTVT.

In nucleotides, the CDR3 is TGTGCCAGCAGCTTGAGGGGGGCGCTCACAGATACGCAGTATTTT. Protein: CASSLRGALTDTQYF. V gene TRBV5-4 combines with J gene TRBJ2-3, with D possibly called TRBD1 or TRBD2 (6 bases each). Germline V gives CDR1 SGHNT, CDR2 YYREEE (reference sequence). The CDR3 has 15 residues. V was trimmed by 1 base and J by 2 bases, leaving 11 bases between them.

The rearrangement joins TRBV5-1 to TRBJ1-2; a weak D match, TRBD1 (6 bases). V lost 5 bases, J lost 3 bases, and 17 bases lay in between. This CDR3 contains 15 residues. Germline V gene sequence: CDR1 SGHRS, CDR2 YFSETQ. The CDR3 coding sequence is TGCGCCAGCAGTCCGGGGGCCGCTGAGGACTATGGCTACACCTTC. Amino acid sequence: CASSPGAAEDYGYTF.

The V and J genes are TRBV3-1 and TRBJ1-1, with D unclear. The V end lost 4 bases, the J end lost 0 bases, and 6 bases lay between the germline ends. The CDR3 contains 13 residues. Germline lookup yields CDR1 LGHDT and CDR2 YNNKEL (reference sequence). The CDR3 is CASSLVVNTEAFF. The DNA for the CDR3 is TGTGCCAGCAGCCTGGTGGTGAACACTGAAGCTTTCTTT.

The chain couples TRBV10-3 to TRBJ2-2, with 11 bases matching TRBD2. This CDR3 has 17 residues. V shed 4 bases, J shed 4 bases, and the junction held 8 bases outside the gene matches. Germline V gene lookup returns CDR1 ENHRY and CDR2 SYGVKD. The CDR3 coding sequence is TGTGCCATCAGTGGAACTAGCGGGGGAGCGTCCACCGGGGAGCTGTTTTTT. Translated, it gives CAISGTSGGASTGELFF.

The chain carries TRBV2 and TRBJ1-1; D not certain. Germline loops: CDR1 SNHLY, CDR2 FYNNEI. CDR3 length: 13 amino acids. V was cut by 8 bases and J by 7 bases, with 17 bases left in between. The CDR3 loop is CASRKALTLEAFF. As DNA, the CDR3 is TGTGCCAGCCGAAAGGCCTTAACCCTTGAAGCTTTCTTT.

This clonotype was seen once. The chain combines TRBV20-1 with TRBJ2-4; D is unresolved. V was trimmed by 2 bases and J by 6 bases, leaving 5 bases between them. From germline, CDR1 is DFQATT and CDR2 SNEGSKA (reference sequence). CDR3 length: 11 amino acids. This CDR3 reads CSARSANIQYF. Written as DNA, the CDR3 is TGCAGTGCTAGAAGCGCAAACATTCAGTACTTC.

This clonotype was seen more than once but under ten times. The CDR3 DNA is TGTGCCAGCAGCGGGACGGAGAAAGAGACCCAGTACTTC. Protein: CASSGTEKETQYF. This chain joins TRBV6-1 and TRBJ2-5; D possibly uses TRBD1 or TRBD2 (5 bases each). There are 13 residues in the CDR3. In germline, CDR1 is MNHNS, CDR2 SASEGT. Trimming pared 6 bases from V and 3 bases from J, leaving 11 bases between.

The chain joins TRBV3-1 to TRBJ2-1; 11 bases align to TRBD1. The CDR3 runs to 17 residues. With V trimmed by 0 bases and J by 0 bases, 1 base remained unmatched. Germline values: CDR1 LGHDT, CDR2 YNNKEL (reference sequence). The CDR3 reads CASSQDGTGGSYNEQFF. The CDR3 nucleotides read TGTGCCAGCAGCCAAGACGGGACAGGGGGCTCCTACAATGAGCAGTTCTTC.

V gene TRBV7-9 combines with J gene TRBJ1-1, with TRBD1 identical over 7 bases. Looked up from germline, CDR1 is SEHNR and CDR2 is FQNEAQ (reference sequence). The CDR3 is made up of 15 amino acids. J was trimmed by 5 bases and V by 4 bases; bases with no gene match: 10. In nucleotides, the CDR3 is TGTGCCAGCAGCTCCTTAGACAGGGTCTGGACTGAAGCTTTCTTT. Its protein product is CASSSLDRVWTEAFF.

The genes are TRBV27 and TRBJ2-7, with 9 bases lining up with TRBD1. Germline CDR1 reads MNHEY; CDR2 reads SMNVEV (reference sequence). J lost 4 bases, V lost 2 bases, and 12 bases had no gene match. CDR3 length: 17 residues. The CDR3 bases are TGTGCCAGCAGTTTACTCACCGGGACAGGGAGTAATTACGAGCAGTACTTC. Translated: CASSLLTGTGSNYEQYF.

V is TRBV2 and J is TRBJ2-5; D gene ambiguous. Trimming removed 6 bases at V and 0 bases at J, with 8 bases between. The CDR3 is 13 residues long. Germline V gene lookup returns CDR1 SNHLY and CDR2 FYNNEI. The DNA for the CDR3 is TGTGCCAGCAGACGGACGTACCAAGAGACCCAGTACTTC. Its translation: CASRRTYQETQYF. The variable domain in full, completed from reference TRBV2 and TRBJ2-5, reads EPEVTQTPSHQVTQMGQEVILRCVPISNHLYFYWYRQILGQKVEFLVSFYNNEISEKSEIFDDQFSVERPDGSNFTLKIRSTKLEDSAMYFCASRRTYQETQYFGPGTRLLVL.

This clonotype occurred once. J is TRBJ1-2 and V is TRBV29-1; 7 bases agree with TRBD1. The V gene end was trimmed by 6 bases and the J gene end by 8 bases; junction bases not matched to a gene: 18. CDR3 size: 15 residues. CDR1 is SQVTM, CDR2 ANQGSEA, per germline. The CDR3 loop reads CSVPGEEGALRGYTF. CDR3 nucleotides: TGCAGCGTCCCTGGCGAGGAGGGGGCTTTGAGAGGCTACACCTTC.

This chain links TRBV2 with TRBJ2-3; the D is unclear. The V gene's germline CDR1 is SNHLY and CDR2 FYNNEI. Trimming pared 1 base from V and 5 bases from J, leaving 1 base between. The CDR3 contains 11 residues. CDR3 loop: CASSEEDTQYF. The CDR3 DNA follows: TGTGCCAGCAGTGAAGAAGATACGCAGTATTTT.